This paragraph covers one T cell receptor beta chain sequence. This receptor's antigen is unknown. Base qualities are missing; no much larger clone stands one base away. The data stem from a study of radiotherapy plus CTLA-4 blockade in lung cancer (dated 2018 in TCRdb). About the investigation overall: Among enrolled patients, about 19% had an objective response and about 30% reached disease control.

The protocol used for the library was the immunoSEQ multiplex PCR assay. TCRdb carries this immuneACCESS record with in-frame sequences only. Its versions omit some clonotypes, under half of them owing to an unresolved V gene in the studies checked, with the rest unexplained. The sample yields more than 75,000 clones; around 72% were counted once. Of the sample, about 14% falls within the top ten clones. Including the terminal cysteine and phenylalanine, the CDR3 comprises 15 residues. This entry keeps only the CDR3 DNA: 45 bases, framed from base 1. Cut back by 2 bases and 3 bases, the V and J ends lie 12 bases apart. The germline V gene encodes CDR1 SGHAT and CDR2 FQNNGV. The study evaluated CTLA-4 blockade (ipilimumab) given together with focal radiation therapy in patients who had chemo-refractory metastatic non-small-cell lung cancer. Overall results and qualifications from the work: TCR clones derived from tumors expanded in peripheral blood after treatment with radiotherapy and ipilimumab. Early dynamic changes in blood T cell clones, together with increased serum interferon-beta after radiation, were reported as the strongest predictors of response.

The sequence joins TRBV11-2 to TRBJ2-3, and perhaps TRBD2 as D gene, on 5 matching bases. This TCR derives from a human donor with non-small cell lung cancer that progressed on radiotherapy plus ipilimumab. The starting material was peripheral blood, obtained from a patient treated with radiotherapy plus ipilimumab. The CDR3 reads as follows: CASSLYGEGTDTQYF. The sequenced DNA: TGTGCCAGCAGCTTATACGGGGAAGGGACAGATACGCAGTATTTT.